This TCR beta chain was sequenced for a study of CD8 T cells in ankylosing spondylitis. Points on this clonotype: The antigen remains undetermined.

The study's findings and limits: In ankylosing spondylitis patients, matched synovial fluid reportedly showed significant enrichment of disease-linked clones. Roughly eight highly homologous variants made up a TCR beta motif that seemed to typify ankylosing spondylitis blood.

Germline CDR1 LGHNA, CDR2 YNFKEQ. With 1 base removed from V and 2 bases from J, the gap between germline ends came to 11 bases. This CDR3 spans 15 amino acids. TCRdb fed the 5' RACE reads into MiXCR, producing one record per CDR3 protein. The table includes hundreds of thousands of distinct CDR3 sequences, roughly a quarter detected once. Source material: blood, either unsorted or a sorted T cell fraction (not recorded which). The chain employs TRBV4-2 and TRBJ2-5; tentative D call: TRBD2 (5 bases). This TCR was recovered from a male donor with ankylosing spondylitis. This CDR3 reads CASSQGGRIQETQYF. The DNA of the CDR3 is TGTGCCAGCAGCCAAGGCGGGCGGATTCAAGAGACCCAGTACTTC.